What follows are 6 T cell receptor beta chains derived from one specimen sequenced in a study of regulatory T cells in long-lasting Graves disease. Through Arm-PCR of CDR3 regions and iRepertoire HTBI primers, TCR beta libraries were built. TCRdb redid the calling of the multiplex PCR reads with MiXCR, one entry per CDR3 protein. This sample has 350,000 to 450,000 distinct CDR3 sequences, with about 12% found just once. Time point described: newly diagnosed GD, antithyroid drugs for less than 3 months. PBMCs were the source of the RNA used for TCR sequencing. The same sample was also used in a study of T cells in Graves' hyperthyroidism and ophthalmopathy.

The sample in question was peripheral blood mononuclear cells (PBMCs), obtained at new diagnosis, from a patient treated with antithyroid drugs. The source of these receptors is a young woman with Graves disease.

This clonotype was seen many times. This sequence joins TRBV7-6 and TRBJ2-1; no reliable D call. The germline V gene encodes CDR1 SGHVS and CDR2 FNYEAQ. The CDR3 is made up of 12 amino acids. V lost 3 bases, J lost 5 bases, and 5 bases lay in between. CDR3 residues: CASSLNNNEQFF. The CDR3 DNA reads as TGTGCCAGCAGCTTGAATAACAATGAGCAGTTCTTC.

The sample holds many counts of this clonotype. The genes are TRBV6-5 and TRBJ1-1; a possible D gene is TRBD1 (5 bases). Germline loops: CDR1 MNHEY, CDR2 SVGAGI. Trimming left V 0 bases short and J 7 bases short, with 9 bases between. This CDR3 region has 13 residues. The CDR3: CASSYSEGNEAFF. The CDR3 DNA reads TGTGCCAGCAGTTACTCGGAGGGGAATGAAGCTTTCTTT.

In this sample, this clonotype turned up a few times. The CDR3 loop is CSVNHGAVYNEQFF. The CDR3 DNA reads TGCAGCGTGAACCACGGGGCGGTATACAATGAGCAGTTCTTC. The gene calls are TRBV29-1 and TRBJ2-1; D could derive from TRBD1 or TRBD2 (5 bases each). Trimming pared 6 bases from V and 4 bases from J, leaving 16 bases between. This CDR3 has 14 residues. The germline V gene encodes CDR1 SQVTM and CDR2 ANQGSEA.

This chain connects TRBV27 to TRBJ1-6; D remains ambiguous. Trimming left V 7 bases short and J 0 bases short, with 10 bases between. The CDR3 has 15 residues. Per germline, CDR1 MNHEY and CDR2 SMNVEV (reference sequence). CDR3 sequence (DNA): TGTGCCAGCACCACCCGAAGCTCCTATAATTCACCCCTCCACTTT. Protein product: CASTTRSSYNSPLHF.

In its sample, this clonotype was seen many times. This rearrangement joins TRBV12-3 or TRBV12-4 to TRBJ2-7; 9 bases map to TRBD1. The CDR3 extends over 16 amino acids. V lost 6 bases to trimming and J lost 0 bases; unmatched junction nucleotides: 9. The DNA for the CDR3 is TGTGCCAGCAGCGAAAAACCGGGACAGGGCTCCTACGAGCAGTACGTC. This codes for CASSEKPGQGSYEQYV.

This clonotype was recorded many times. The genes are TRBV7-2 and TRBJ1-1; D unresolved. V shed 3 bases and J shed 1 base, with 12 bases lying between them. This CDR3 region has 15 residues. Germline CDR1 is SGHTA and CDR2 is FQGNSA. CDR3 coding DNA: TGTGCCAGCAGCTTCCTACGGGCCCCGAACACTGAAGCTTTCTTT. Encoded protein: CASSFLRAPNTEAFF.